Below, 4 T cell receptor beta chains from the same sample are listed, as sequenced in a study of CD8 T cells in Susac syndrome. About 0.5 to 1 ug RNA was reverse transcribed with random hexamers. In TCRdb, the immunoSEQ multiplex PCR reads were re-called with MiXCR into one record per CDR3 protein. The top ten clones hold 0.09% to 0.15% of a sample with a few hundred thousand distinct CDR3 sequences, around 83% of them seen once. Sequencing was performed on CD8+ T cells from PBMCs. Receptor source: a human donor with multiple sclerosis.

The chain uses TRBV27 and TRBJ2-4; D possibly matches TRBD1 or TRBD2 (5 bases each). The germline V gene encodes CDR1 MNHEY and CDR2 SMNVEV (reference sequence). The CDR3 loop spans 16 amino acids. Trimming pared 5 bases from V and 11 bases from J, leaving 25 bases between. CDR3 in DNA: TGTGCCAGCAGTCCGGACGGGACGGAAAGAAAAAGCCTTCAGTACTTC. Its protein is CASSPDGTERKSLQYF.

V is TRBV27 and J is TRBJ1-1, with a tentative D call TRBD1 (5 bases). In germline, CDR1 is MNHEY, CDR2 SMNVEV (reference sequence). This CDR3 comprises 14 residues. V gave up 3 bases and J gave up 6 bases, with 14 bases separating them. The CDR3 sequence: CASSFGAGIAEAFF. CDR3 sequence (DNA): TGTGCCAGCAGTTTCGGGGCGGGAATCGCTGAAGCTTTCTTT.

The chain carries TRBV20-1 and TRBJ1-2; D gene uncertain. Trimming shortened V by 6 bases and J by 6 bases, and 8 bases separated the two germline ends. The CDR3 consists of 10 residues. The germline CDR1 and CDR2 sequences are DFQATT and SNEGSKA (reference sequence). The CDR3 sequence is CSALQDGYTF. The CDR3 nucleotides read TGCAGTGCCCTCCAGGATGGCTACACCTTC.

The rearrangement uses TRBV27 and TRBJ1-6; 7 bases match TRBD1. The CDR3 is made up of 14 amino acids. V lost 3 bases and J lost 7; bases outside the gene matches: 3. Germline values: CDR1 MNHEY, CDR2 SMNVEV (reference sequence). CDR3 in DNA: TGTGCCAGCAGTTTCCCGGACAGGAATTCACCCCTCCACTTT. Translating it yields CASSFPDRNSPLHF.